These 20 T cell receptor beta chains came from one sample sequenced in a study of immune characterization of retroperitoneal liposarcoma. TCRdb reanalysed the PCR reads using MiXCR and keeps one entry per CDR3 protein. The sample includes approximately 11,000 distinct CDR3 sequences, about a quarter of them seen just once. Source material: tumor tissue. The origin of the receptors is a male donor with retroperitoneal liposarcoma.

The rearrangement joins TRBV25-1 to TRBJ2-7, with 7 bases matching TRBD1. The CDR3 length is 17 residues. CDR1 is MGHDK, CDR2 SYGVNS, per germline. The trim removed 3 bases at V and 0 bases at J, leaving 11 bases unmatched. CDR3 protein: CASSDGGDRQSSYEQYF. CDR3 in DNA: TGTGCCAGCAGTGACGGTGGGGACAGACAGAGCTCCTACGAGCAGTACTTC.

This clonotype was picked up many times. This sequence joins TRBV6-1 and TRBJ2-3, with 7 positions matching TRBD1. Trimming at V came to 6 bases and at J to 7 bases, leaving 10 bases not matched to a gene. Germline V gives CDR1 MNHNS, CDR2 SASEGT. The CDR3 loop spans 14 amino acids. CDR3 residues: CASSPTTGLHTQYF. Written as DNA, the CDR3 is TGTGCCAGCAGCCCAACGACAGGGTTGCATACGCAGTATTTT.

This chain links TRBV12-3 or TRBV12-4 with TRBJ2-3; 10 nucleotides match TRBD2. V lost 2 bases to trimming and J lost 0 bases; unmatched junction nucleotides: 11. The CDR3 runs 19 residues. The CDR3 DNA sequence: TGTGCCAGCAGTTTATATAGCCTAGCGGGGGCCCTTAGCACAGATACGCAGTATTTT. Translating it yields CASSLYSLAGALSTDTQYF.

This clonotype showed up many times. V and J are TRBV27 and TRBJ1-2, with D possibly being TRBD1 (6 bases). The CDR3 length is 16 residues. Germline V gene data show CDR1 as MNHEY and CDR2 as SMNVEV (reference sequence). Deletions cut 5 bases from V and 3 bases from J, with 19 bases between. The CDR3 here is CASSPTGKGGDYGYTF. CDR3 coding DNA: TGTGCCAGCAGTCCAACAGGGAAGGGGGGAGACTATGGCTACACCTTC.

The chain links TRBV6-1 to TRBJ2-7, with D perhaps TRBD2 (6 bases). This CDR3 comprises 14 residues. CDR1 and CDR2 (germline): MNHNS, SASEGT. The V and J ends lost 8 bases and 4 bases respectively, with 18 bases between them. The CDR3 sequence: CASHLRAGRYEQYF. In DNA, the CDR3 is TGTGCCAGCCACCTCCGTGCGGGACGGTACGAGCAGTACTTC.

This clonotype was recorded many times. The chain has TRBV12-5 and TRBJ2-7; D not certain. The V and J ends lost 5 bases and 5 bases respectively, with 13 bases between them. Germline-derived CDR1 and CDR2 are LGHNT and FRNRAP. This CDR3 spans 13 amino acids. The CDR3 coding sequence is TGTGCTAGTGGTGTGTCGGTTTCCAACGAGCAGTACTTC. Translating it yields CASGVSVSNEQYF.

The V gene is TRBV27, the J gene TRBJ1-2; no clear D. This CDR3 has 13 amino acids. CDR1 and CDR2 from the germline V gene are MNHEY and SMNVEV (reference sequence). The V gene lost 6 bases and the J gene lost 0 bases, with 8 bases spanning the gap. The CDR3 bases are TGTGCCAGCAGCCCCTTACCTAACTATGGCTACACCTTC. Amino acids: CASSPLPNYGYTF.

This clonotype was detected a few times. At one end, the junction sequence differs from germline, possibly due to a read error. The gene calls are TRBV7-6 and TRBJ2-3, with D perhaps matching TRBD1 (6 bases). Germline V gene data show CDR1 as SGHVS and CDR2 as FNYEAQ. The CDR3 totals 17 residues. The CDR3 is CASSLLSVGASTDTQYF. CDR3 sequence (DNA): TGTGCTAGCAGCTTATTGTCCGTGGGGGCGAGCACAGATACGCAGTATTTT. The full variable domain, its missing parts supplied by reference TRBV7-6 and TRBJ2-3, is GAGVSQSPRYKVTKRGQDVALRCDPISGHVSLYWYRQALGQGPEFLTYFNYEAQQDKSGLPNDRFSAERPEGSISTLTIQRTEQRDSAMYRCASSLLSVGASTDTQYFGPGTRLTVL.

Within the sample, this clonotype is medium-sized. The chain joins TRBV7-8 to TRBJ2-1, with D maybe TRBD2 (5 bases). V gave up 1 base and J gave up 3 bases, with 10 bases separating them. This CDR3 is 15 amino acids long. Germline V gene data show CDR1 as SGHVS and CDR2 as FQNEAQ. CDR3 nucleotides: TGTGCCAGCAGCTTAGGGGTTAGCGACTACAATGAGCAGTTCTTC. It encodes CASSLGVSDYNEQFF.

The gene calls are TRBV28 and TRBJ2-7; TRBD1 aligns across 9 bases. With V trimmed by 10 bases and J by 5 bases, 9 bases remained unmatched. This CDR3 is built from 13 residues. The germline V gene encodes CDR1 MDHEN and CDR2 SYDVKM. CDR3 region: CATITGGAHEQYF. In nucleotides, the CDR3 is TGTGCCACCATTACAGGGGGCGCCCACGAGCAGTACTTC.

The CDR3: CASSGNRDRGRLEGYTF. CDR3 in DNA: TGTGCCAGCAGTGGTAACCGGGACAGGGGGAGATTGGAGGGCTACACCTTC. This chain uses TRBV28 with TRBJ1-2, with TRBD1 matching 11 bases. With V trimmed by 5 bases and J by 8 bases, 16 bases remained unmatched. Germline-derived CDR1 and CDR2 are MDHEN and SYDVKM. The CDR3 has 17 residues.

This rearrangement joins TRBV6-6 to TRBJ1-1, with unresolved D. This CDR3 contains 13 residues. The V and J ends lost 0 bases and 3 bases respectively, with 5 bases between them. Germline V lookup: CDR1 MNHNY, CDR2 SVGAGI (reference sequence). Here the CDR3 reads CASSYSVDTEAFF. CDR3 DNA: TGTGCCAGCAGTTACTCGGTGGACACTGAAGCTTTCTTT.

By share of the sample, this clonotype is medium-sized. In nucleotides, the CDR3 is TGTGCCAGCACCTTCCGGACCCGAGGGATTAGCTCCTACAATGAGCAGTTCTTC. Translating it yields CASTFRTRGISSYNEQFF. This chain links TRBV12-3 or TRBV12-4 with TRBJ2-1; the D gene is possibly TRBD2 (5 bases). Trimming took off 7 bases at V and 0 bases at J, with 22 bases between the two ends. This CDR3 has 18 residues.

The chain recombines TRBV11-2 with TRBJ2-3; 7 bases agree with TRBD2. Germline CDR1 reads SGHAT; CDR2 reads FQNNGV. The CDR3 loop spans 18 amino acids. Losses at the gene ends were 0 bases for V and 0 bases for J; bases not matched to a gene: 9. CDR3 residues: CASSLESWGGVSTDTQYF. The CDR3 DNA is TGTGCCAGCAGCTTAGAGTCGTGGGGGGGTGTTAGCACAGATACGCAGTATTTT.

J is TRBJ2-7 and V is TRBV11-3; 12 bases are a match to TRBD1. V lost 5 bases to trimming and J lost 7 bases; unmatched junction nucleotides: 9. The CDR3 length is 15 residues. Per the germline V gene, CDR1 is SGHNT and CDR2 is YENEEA. CDR3: CASSGNRDRGREQYF. Written as DNA, the CDR3 is TGTGCCAGCAGCGGGAACCGGGACAGGGGGCGGGAGCAGTACTTC.

At least ten counts were recorded for this clonotype. A read error is possible here, since a much larger clone lies one base away. The rearrangement links TRBV7-2 to TRBJ2-3; 9 bases are a match to TRBD2. CDR3 length equals 17 residues. Losses at the gene ends were 1 base for V and 3 bases for J; bases not matched to a gene: 8. Germline CDR1 reads SGHTA; CDR2 reads FQGNSA. CDR3 coding DNA: TGTGCCAGCAGCTTAGGGGTCGGCGGGGGGGGAACAGATACGCAGTATTTT. Its translation: CASSLGVGGGGTDTQYF.

This clonotype was recorded many times. The chain combines TRBV7-6 with TRBJ1-1, with D possibly TRBD1 on 6 matching bases. Trimming removed 5 bases at V and 1 base at J, with 8 bases between. Germline V gene data show CDR1 as SGHVS and CDR2 as FNYEAQ. The CDR3 contains 13 residues. The CDR3 protein is CASSPRGNTEAFF. The CDR3 region has the DNA TGTGCCAGCAGCCCCAGGGGGAACACTGAAGCTTTCTTT.

Ten or more counts support this clonotype. The chain is built from TRBV11-3 and TRBJ2-3; D is uncertain. Germline values: CDR1 SGHNT, CDR2 YENEEA. Trimming took 5 bases from V and 10 from J, leaving 16 bases between them. The CDR3 contains 13 residues. The DNA of the CDR3 is TGTGCCAGCAGCAACAAGGTTATGAACGCGCAGTATTTT. Its translation: CASSNKVMNAQYF.

For this clonotype: Likely a read error: the CDR3 ends without its conserved phenylalanine or tryptophan. The DNA is left out, because the CDR3 cannot be placed on it with certainty; the CDR3 is given as TCRdb lists it. The chain joins TRBV7-2 to TRBJ2-6; the table's D call TRBD2 went unverified against the DNA. The germline CDR1 and CDR2 sequences are SGHTA and FQGNSA. A total of 17 residues make up the CDR3, ends included. The CDR3 is CASSLSSGDHNEQYFGA.

This clonotype was counted many times. The rearrangement links TRBV7-9 to TRBJ2-1, with 10 bases identical to TRBD2. The DNA end is more similar to TRBJ2-7, so the J call may be wrong. The germline V gene has CDR1 SEHNR and CDR2 FQNEAQ (reference sequence). The CDR3 extends over 18 amino acids. DNA for the CDR3: TGTGCCAGCAGCGGGACTAGCGACGATAGAGGGGGATACAATGAGCAGTACTTC. This sequence encodes CASSGTSDDRGGYNEQYF.